Listed here are 16 T cell receptor beta chains from one sample, sequenced in a study of blood T cells in healthy people across ages. For the second PCR, which ran for about 7 to 11 cycles, a sample-barcoded 5' primer and a J-beta primer mix were used. TCRdb reanalysed the 5' RACE reads using MiXCR and keeps one entry per CDR3 protein. The table includes hundreds of thousands of distinct CDR3 sequences, around 48% detected once. What was sequenced was blood. These receptors all come from a man younger than 40 in good health.

This chain connects TRBV29-1 to TRBJ2-6; D might be TRBD2 (6 bases). Germline-derived CDR1 and CDR2 are SQVTM and ANQGSEA. This CDR3 region has 17 residues. V lost 6 bases, J lost 0 bases, and 18 bases lay in between. The CDR3 reads CSVVGGSFRSGANVLTF. CDR3 DNA sequence: TGCAGCGTCGTGGGGGGAAGTTTCCGCTCTGGGGCCAACGTCCTGACTTTC.

Remarks on this clonotype: A much larger clonotype is one base distant, so this may be a read error. This chain connects TRBV7-2 to TRBJ2-3; D gene ambiguous. CDR3 size: 13 residues. Germline CDR1 is SGHTA and CDR2 is FQGNSA. V was pared by 5 bases and J by 5 bases, with 11 bases between. CDR3 DNA: TGTGCCAGCAGCGTCCCTCCTAGAGATACGCAGTATTTT. This encodes CASSVPPRDTQYF.

A note on this clonotype: A read error may be the cause here, since a much bigger clone is one base away. The chain uses TRBV11-3 and TRBJ2-1, with D hard to call. Germline V gene sequence: CDR1 SGHNT, CDR2 YENEEA. V was cut by 5 bases and J by 4 bases, with 9 bases left in between. The CDR3 is 13 residues long. For the CDR3, the DNA is TGTGCCAGCAGCGTGTCGTATTACAATGAGCAGTTCTTC. Translated, it gives CASSVSYYNEQFF.

This clonotype has just a few counts. The chain couples TRBV21-1 to TRBJ2-5. TRBV21-1 is annotated as a pseudogene. The CDR3 runs to 10 residues. CDR3 region: CASSKETQYF. CDR3 DNA sequence: TGTGCCAGCAGCAAGGAGACCCAGTACTTC.

The CDR3 coding sequence is TGCAGTGCTTGGGGCACAGGGGAGGGGGGCTACACCTTC. It specifies CSAWGTGEGGYTF. The chain carries TRBV20-1 and TRBJ1-2; TRBD1 agrees at 7 bases. The germline V gene has CDR1 DFQATT and CDR2 SNEGSKA (reference sequence). The CDR3 consists of 13 residues. J gave up 8 bases and V 5 bases, and 11 bases lay outside the gene matches.

The CDR3 nucleotides are TGTGCCAGCGCGTCGGTCTACGAGCAGTACTTC. This sequence encodes CASASVYEQYF. V is TRBV27 and J is TRBJ2-5; unclear D gene. The closer fit of TRBJ2-7 to the DNA end suggests the J call may be wrong. CDR3 length: 11 residues. Germline lookup yields CDR1 MNHEY and CDR2 SMNVEV (reference sequence).

This clonotype is medium-sized by share. The chain employs TRBV24-1 and TRBJ2-3; possible D gene TRBD1, 5 bases. Trimming pared 5 bases from V and 5 bases from J, leaving 16 bases between. There are 15 residues in the CDR3. CDR1 KGHDR and CDR2 SFDVKD come from the germline V gene. DNA for the CDR3: TGTGCCACCAGTGGCAGGGAAGGGTCTCGAGATACGCAGTATTTT. It codes for CATSGREGSRDTQYF.

V usage is TRBV6-1 and J usage is TRBJ2-7, with D possibly being TRBD1 (8 bases). The J call is doubtful: the DNA matches TRBJ2-5 better. The CDR3 totals 18 residues. Germline CDR1 reads MNHNS; CDR2 reads SASEGT. The CDR3 DNA reads as TGTGCCAGCAGTGAATTTGGACTAGGACAGGGTTCAGTAAAGACCCAGTACTTC. It translates to CASSEFGLGQGSVKTQYF.

V is TRBV28 and J is TRBJ1-6; 7 positions match TRBD1. Germline V CDR1 and CDR2: MDHEN, SYDVKM. The CDR3 has 18 residues. V was pared by 5 bases and J by 0 bases, with 10 bases of the junction left unmatched. In nucleotides, the CDR3 is TGTGCCAGCAGTCCATCGACAGGGTTGGGCTCCTATAATTCACCCCTCCACTTT. It codes for CASSPSTGLGSYNSPLHF.

The rearrangement links TRBV20-1 to TRBJ2-2; no reliable D call. Germline V gives CDR1 DFQATT, CDR2 SNEGSKA (reference sequence). Trimming removed 0 bases from V and 6 bases from J, with 14 bases in between. The CDR3 extends over 15 amino acids. CDR3 nucleotide sequence: TGCAGTGCTAGAGATCGGGTCTCTGGGGCCGGGGAGCTGTTTTTT. Translating it yields CSARDRVSGAGELFF.

Notes on this clonotype: The germline gene is not matched at one end of the junction; a read error may be the cause. This chain joins TRBV5-1 and TRBJ2-3, with D perhaps matching TRBD2 (5 bases). Germline values: CDR1 SGHRS, CDR2 YFSETQ. The CDR3 has 12 residues. The CDR3 loop is CASRQGGDTQYF. The CDR3 region has the DNA TGTGCCAGCAGGCAAGGCGGGGATACGCAGTATTTT.

This clonotype came up a few times. The rearrangement uses TRBV30 and TRBJ2-1; D is unresolved. V lost 8 bases, J lost 5 bases, and 22 bases lay in between. Germline lookup yields CDR1 GTSNPN and CDR2 SVGIG (reference sequence). The CDR3 is 15 residues long. CDR3 nucleotides: TGTGCCCCAAAAGATGGCCTTCCCTACGACAATGAGCAGTTCTTC. As protein: CAPKDGLPYDNEQFF.

The chain recombines TRBV7-2 with TRBJ1-1; D is undetermined. The length of the CDR3 is 15 residues. Germline-derived CDR1 and CDR2 are SGHTA and FQGNSA. Trimming shortened V by 1 base and J by 6 bases, and 15 bases separated the two germline ends. The CDR3 is CASSLEKGRSAEAFF. The CDR3 DNA sequence: TGTGCCAGCAGCTTAGAGAAGGGCCGGTCGGCTGAAGCTTTCTTT.

The chain recombines TRBV9 with TRBJ2-7, with D possibly being TRBD2 (6 bases). Trimming pared 4 bases from V and 1 base from J, leaving 12 bases between. The germline gives CDR1 SGDLS, CDR2 YYNGEE. The CDR3 runs to 14 residues. CDR3 in DNA: TGTGCCAGCAGCCCCATGGGGGGATCCTACGAGCAGTACTTC. Its translation: CASSPMGGSYEQYF. The whole variable domain, filled in from reference TRBV9 and TRBJ2-7, reads DSGVTQTPKHLITATGQRVTLRCSPRSGDLSVYWYQQSLDQGLQFLIQYYNGEERAKGNILERFSAQQFPDLHSELNLSSLELGDSALYFCASSPMGGSYEQYFGPGTRLTVT.

This clonotype has just a few counts. This chain joins TRBV6-5 and TRBJ2-7; 8 bases fit TRBD1. Germline V lookup: CDR1 MNHEY, CDR2 SVGAGI. Germline trimming cut 7 bases from V and 1 base from J; bases unmatched to any gene: 6. CDR3 length: 14 amino acids. CDR3 residues: CASTTRDRSYEQYF. In DNA form, the CDR3 reads TGTGCCAGCACCACCCGGGACAGGTCCTACGAGCAGTACTTC.

This clonotype came up a few times. This CDR3 is CASSTGNPGANVLTF. The CDR3, as DNA: TGTGCCAGCAGTACAGGAAACCCTGGGGCCAACGTCCTGACTTTC. The rearrangement links TRBV7-2 to TRBJ2-6; D is possibly TRBD1 (5 bases). The V end lost 6 bases, the J end lost 2 bases, and 11 bases lay between the germline ends. In germline, CDR1 is SGHTA, CDR2 FQGNSA. This CDR3 region has 15 residues.